The clone carrying this T cell receptor (beta chain) turned up a few times. This entry is derived from a study of blood T cell repertoires in COVID-19. The assay was immunoSEQ multiplex PCR, and TCRdb's table has in-frame clones only and misses some. Of more than 400,000 clones in the sample, around 85% were seen once. The CDR3 runs 15 residues. V was clipped by 3 bases and J by 7 bases; unmatched bases: 11. Germline CDR1 reads MNHEY; CDR2 reads SMNVEV (reference sequence). This chain joins TRBV27 and TRBJ1-2, with 7 bases that match TRBD1. This clonotype originated in a human donor in a cohort sampled during active COVID-19. The sample was peripheral blood. The CDR3 bases are TGTGCCAGCAGTTTGTCAGGGGGAACGGTGGTTGGCTACACCTTC. It codes for CASSLSGGTVVGYTF.